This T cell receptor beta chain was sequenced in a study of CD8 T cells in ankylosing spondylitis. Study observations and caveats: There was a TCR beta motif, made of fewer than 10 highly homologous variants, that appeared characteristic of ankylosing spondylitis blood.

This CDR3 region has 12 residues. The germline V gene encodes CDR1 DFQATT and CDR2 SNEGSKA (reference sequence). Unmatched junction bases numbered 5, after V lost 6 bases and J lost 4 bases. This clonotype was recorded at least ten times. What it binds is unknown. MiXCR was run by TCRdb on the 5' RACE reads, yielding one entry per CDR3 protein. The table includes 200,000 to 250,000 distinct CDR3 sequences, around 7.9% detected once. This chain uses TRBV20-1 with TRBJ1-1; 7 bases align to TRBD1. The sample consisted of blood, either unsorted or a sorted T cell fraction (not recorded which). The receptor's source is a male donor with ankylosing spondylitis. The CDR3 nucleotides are TGCAGTGCCCCGACAGGGATCACTGAAGCTTTCTTT. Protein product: CSAPTGITEAFF.